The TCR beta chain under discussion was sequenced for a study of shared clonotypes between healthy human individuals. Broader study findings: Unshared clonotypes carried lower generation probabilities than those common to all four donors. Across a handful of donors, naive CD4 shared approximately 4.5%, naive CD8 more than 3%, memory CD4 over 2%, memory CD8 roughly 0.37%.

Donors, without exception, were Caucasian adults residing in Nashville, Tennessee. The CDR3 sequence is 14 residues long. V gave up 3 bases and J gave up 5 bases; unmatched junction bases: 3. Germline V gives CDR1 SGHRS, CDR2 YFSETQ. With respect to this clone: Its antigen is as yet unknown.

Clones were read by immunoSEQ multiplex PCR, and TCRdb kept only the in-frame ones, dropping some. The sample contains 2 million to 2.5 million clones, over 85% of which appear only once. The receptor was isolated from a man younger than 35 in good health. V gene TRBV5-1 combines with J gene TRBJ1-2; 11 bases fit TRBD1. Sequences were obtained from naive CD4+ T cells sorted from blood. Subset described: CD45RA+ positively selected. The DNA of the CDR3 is TGCGCCAGCAGCTCGGGACAGGGGGAATATGGCTACACCTTC. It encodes CASSSGQGEYGYTF. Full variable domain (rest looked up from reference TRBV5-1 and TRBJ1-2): KAGVTQTPRYLIKTRGQQVTLSCSPISGHRSVSWYQQTPGQGLQFLFEYFSETQRNKGNFPGRFSGRQFSNSRSEMNVSTLELGDSALYLCASSSGQGEYGYTFGSGTRLTVV.